The 19 T cell receptor beta chains presented below share a single source sample, sequenced in a study of blood T cell repertoires in COVID-19. Assay used: immunoSEQ multiplex PCR; TCRdb lists only in-frame clones, some missing. The sample gives under 150,000 clones, about 88% of which show up once; over 9.5% is in the top ten. The source material was peripheral blood. Receptors were obtained from a man aged 45 to 65 with active or convalescent COVID-19.

The chain carries TRBV10-2 and TRBJ2-7, with 8 nucleotides matching TRBD2. The ends lost 4 bases at V and 2 bases at J; junction bases unmatched: 1. There are 13 residues in the CDR3. The germline V gene encodes CDR1 WSHSY and CDR2 SAAADI. CDR3 bases: TGCGCCAGCAGTGTGGGACTAGCCTACGAGCAGTACTTC. It is translated as CASSVGLAYEQYF.

This clone has just a few counts. The chain recombines TRBV5-1 with TRBJ1-4; 9 bases are a match to TRBD1. The junction had 8 bases not matched to a gene; V was cut back by 4 bases and J by 7 bases. The CDR3 is 15 amino acids. Germline loops: CDR1 SGHRS, CDR2 YFSETQ. The CDR3 here is CASSRGQGLGEKLFF. In DNA, the CDR3 is TGCGCCAGCAGCAGAGGACAGGGGCTGGGTGAAAAACTGTTTTTT. Based on the CDR3 plus reference TRBV5-1 and TRBJ1-4, the full variable domain is KAGVTQTPRYLIKTRGQQVTLSCSPISGHRSVSWYQQTPGQGLQFLFEYFSETQRNKGNFPGRFSGRQFSNSRSEMNVSTLELGDSALYLCASSRGQGLGEKLFFGSGTQLSVL.

This sequence joins TRBV6-5 and TRBJ1-4; no firm D call. This CDR3 is 13 amino acids long. Germline CDR1 and CDR2: MNHEY and SVGAGI. V was pared by 10 bases and J by 4 bases, with 13 bases between. DNA for the CDR3: TGTGCCACCCGAGGCGGATTTAATGAAAAACTGTTTTTT. Its protein is CATRGGFNEKLFF.

This chain joins TRBV5-4 and TRBJ2-1; the match to TRBD2 covers 12 bases. The CDR3 contains 18 residues. The germline CDR1 and CDR2 sequences are SGHNT and YYREEE (reference sequence). V lost 1 base to trimming and J lost 1 base; unmatched junction nucleotides: 6. As DNA, the CDR3 is TGTGCCAGCAGCTTGTCTAGCGGGAGGGCCGCATCCTACAATGAGCAGTTCTTC. It encodes CASSLSSGRAASYNEQFF.

The V call is TRBV28, the J call TRBJ2-2; perhaps TRBD1 as D (6 bases). Germline V gene data show CDR1 as MDHEN and CDR2 as SYDVKM. V was clipped by 7 bases and J by 1 base, with 16 bases between them. The CDR3 runs 16 residues. DNA of the CDR3: TGTGCCAGCAAAAGTTCCCGGGACAAGAACACCGGGGAGCTGTTTTTT. Its protein product is CASKSSRDKNTGELFF.

With respect to this clone: Different DNA sequences within this sample yield the same CDR3. The chain is built from TRBV5-1 and TRBJ1-4, with D tentatively TRBD1 (5 bases). The length of the CDR3 is 14 residues. Trimming took 2 bases from V and 7 from J, leaving 12 bases between them. Germline CDR1 is SGHRS and CDR2 is YFSETQ. The CDR3 DNA follows: TGCGCCAGCAGCTTCGGGCAGGGCGGTGAAAAACTGTTTTTT. It specifies CASSFGQGGEKLFF.

The V call is TRBV14, the J call TRBJ2-1; D remains ambiguous. The V gene lost 4 bases and the J gene lost 0 bases, with 7 bases spanning the gap. The germline V gene has CDR1 SGHDN and CDR2 FVKESK. This CDR3 is built from 14 residues. CDR3 protein: CASSPLASYNEQFF. The CDR3 coding sequence is TGTGCCAGCAGCCCCTTGGCCTCCTACAATGAGCAGTTCTTC. Using reference TRBV14 and TRBJ2-1 for the parts outside the CDR3, the full variable domain is EAGVTQFPSHSVIEKGQTVTLRCDPISGHDNLYWYRRVMGKEIKFLLHFVKESKQDESGMPNNRFLAERTGGTYSTLKVQPAELEDSGVYFCASSPLASYNEQFFGPGTRLTVL.

The table lists this clone with a few counts. J is TRBJ1-1 and V is TRBV10-1; TRBD1 aligns across 8 bases. This CDR3 region has 13 residues. From germline, CDR1 is WNHNN and CDR2 SYGVQD (reference sequence). With 5 bases clipped from V and 4 bases from J, the junction kept 3 bases outside the gene matches. The CDR3 is CASSIDRGTEAFF. CDR3 DNA sequence: TGCGCCAGCAGTATTGACAGGGGCACTGAAGCTTTCTTT.

The chain has TRBV9 and TRBJ1-4; TRBD1 agrees at 10 bases. Trimming at V came to 3 bases and at J to 4 bases, leaving 6 bases not matched to a gene. CDR3 size: 16 residues. The V gene's germline CDR1 is SGDLS and CDR2 YYNGEE. The CDR3 here is CASSEGTGVGNEKLFF. In DNA form, the CDR3 reads TGTGCCAGCAGCGAGGGGACAGGGGTCGGTAATGAAAAACTGTTTTTT.

The chain carries TRBV6-5 and TRBJ1-2, with D possibly TRBD1 on 5 matching bases. The germline CDR1 and CDR2 sequences are MNHEY and SVGAGI. This CDR3 has 12 residues. Trimming left V 4 bases short and J 4 bases short, with 7 bases between. CDR3 in amino acids: CASSFTGYGYTF. In DNA form, the CDR3 reads TGTGCCAGCAGTTTTACAGGCTATGGCTACACCTTC.

The chain is built from TRBV28 and TRBJ2-6; maybe TRBD2 (6 bases). The V end was cut by 10 bases, the J end by 3 bases, with 13 bases between. Looked up from germline, CDR1 is MDHEN and CDR2 is SYDVKM. CDR3 length: 14 amino acids. This CDR3 is CAIRRVDGANVLTF. The DNA of the CDR3 is TGTGCCATTAGGAGGGTGGATGGGGCCAACGTCCTGACTTTC.

This clone was detected once. The chain has TRBV7-9 and TRBJ2-3, with D perhaps matching TRBD2 (6 bases). Trimming took off 3 bases at V and 1 base at J, with 11 bases between the two ends. The CDR3 covers 15 residues. Germline-derived CDR1 and CDR2 are SEHNR and FQNEAQ (reference sequence). This chain's CDR3 is CASSFGGIGTDTQYF. The DNA for the CDR3 is TGTGCCAGCAGCTTTGGGGGGATTGGCACAGATACGCAGTATTTT.

This chain joins TRBV7-2 and TRBJ1-1, with 7 bases identical to TRBD1. From germline, CDR1 is SGHTA and CDR2 FQGNSA. The length of the CDR3 is 15 residues. Losses at the gene ends were 2 bases for V and 0 bases for J; bases not matched to a gene: 3. CDR3 in amino acids: CASSLHRGMNTEAFF. The CDR3 bases are TGTGCCAGCAGCTTACACAGGGGAATGAACACTGAAGCTTTCTTT.

The chain uses TRBV2 and TRBJ2-3; D not certain. The CDR3 sequence is 12 residues long. CDR1 is SNHLY, CDR2 FYNNEI, per germline. The ends were cut back, 3 bases at V and 4 bases at J, with 5 bases in the middle. CDR3 amino acids: CASSEAPDTQYF. CDR3 nucleotide sequence: TGTGCCAGCAGTGAGGCTCCAGATACGCAGTATTTT.

The chain employs TRBV27 and TRBJ2-7, with 13 bases lining up with TRBD2. The germline CDR1 and CDR2 sequences are MNHEY and SMNVEV (reference sequence). Germline trimming cut 3 bases from V and 4 bases from J; bases unmatched to any gene: 12. The CDR3 sequence is 18 residues long. The CDR3 protein is CASSLGLAGSHRLYEQYF. CDR3 nucleotides: TGTGCCAGCAGTTTGGGACTAGCGGGATCCCACCGGTTATACGAGCAGTACTTC.

The CDR3 nucleotides read TGTGCCAGCAGTTTAGGCAGACAAGTCACAGATACGCAGTATTTT. Protein product: CASSLGRQVTDTQYF. The chain is built from TRBV28 and TRBJ2-3; D is unresolved. Per the germline V gene, CDR1 is MDHEN and CDR2 is SYDVKM. There are 15 residues in the CDR3. V was shortened by 2 bases and J by 2 bases, with 11 bases between the two germline ends.

The chain employs TRBV5-1 and TRBJ2-1; 12 bases line up with TRBD2. Germline lookup yields CDR1 SGHRS and CDR2 YFSETQ. V shed 0 bases, J shed 0 bases, and the junction held 1 base outside the gene matches. The CDR3 is 17 residues long. The CDR3 DNA is TGCGCCAGCAGCTTGGGGACTAGCGGGGCCTCCTACAATGAGCAGTTCTTC. Its protein product is CASSLGTSGASYNEQFF.

V and J are TRBV5-4 and TRBJ2-3; 10 bases match TRBD1. J gave up 3 bases and V 3 bases, and 7 bases lay outside the gene matches. This CDR3 has 16 amino acids. Per the germline V gene, CDR1 is SGHNT and CDR2 is YYREEE (reference sequence). The CDR3 here is CASSSRQGAITDTQYF. The CDR3 region has the DNA TGTGCCAGCAGCTCGCGACAGGGGGCAATTACAGATACGCAGTATTTT.

This clone was counted a single time. The sample carries other DNA sequences with the same CDR3. The genes are TRBV6-5 and TRBJ2-7; 10 positions agree with TRBD1. Germline loops: CDR1 MNHEY, CDR2 SVGAGI. Germline trimming cut 2 bases from V and 7 bases from J; bases unmatched to any gene: 8. CDR3 length: 15 amino acids. CDR3 region: CASSYRDRGSGEQYF. The CDR3 region has the DNA TGTGCCAGCAGTTACAGGGACAGGGGCTCTGGGGAGCAGTACTTC.